What follows is one T cell receptor beta chain and its context. From the 5' RACE reads, TCRdb called clonotypes with MiXCR, one entry per CDR3 protein. The sample includes around 80,000 distinct CDR3 sequences, roughly 5% of them seen just once. This sample is drawn from a study of T cells of healthy individuals. Per germline, CDR1 SGHVS and CDR2 FNYEAQ. V lost 2 bases, J lost 9 bases, and 14 bases lay in between. The CDR3 is made up of 14 amino acids. The source is a female donor in good health. The gene calls are TRBV7-6 and TRBJ2-1; the D call may be TRBD1 or TRBD2 (5 bases each). CDR3 amino acids: CASSLQEGSGEQFF. CDR3 DNA: TGTGCCAGCAGCTTACAAGAGGGGTCGGGTGAGCAGTTCTTC.